These 25 T cell receptor beta chains came from one sample sequenced in a study of T-cell memory formation after mild COVID-19. TCRdb re-derived calls from the 5' RACE reads in MiXCR, one entry per CDR3 protein. The sample contains about 290,000 distinct CDR3 sequences, approximately 15% of which appear only once. Source material: PBMCs or a T cell subset sorted from them (not recorded which). Source of these receptors: a man aged 18 to 30 who had mild COVID-19 (a few samples of this study predate the infection). Cell type and time point are not known.

This rearrangement joins TRBV6-1 to TRBJ1-1; D perhaps matches TRBD1 (6 bases). V was pared by 2 bases and J by 3 bases, with 10 bases between. This CDR3 has 14 residues. Germline CDR1 MNHNS, CDR2 SASEGT. CDR3 sequence reads: CASSEQQGYTEAFF. DNA for the CDR3: TGTGCCAGCAGTGAACAGCAGGGGTACACTGAAGCTTTCTTT.

This clonotype was seen a few times. V is TRBV3-1 and J is TRBJ2-5; 7 bases fit TRBD2. Per the germline V gene, CDR1 is LGHDT and CDR2 is YNNKEL (reference sequence). J was trimmed by 4 bases and V by 3 bases; bases with no gene match: 14. There are 17 residues in the CDR3. The CDR3 nucleotides read TGTGCCAGCAGCCAGATGGGGACGGGGGGTGCCGGAGAGACCCAGTACTTC. Residues: CASSQMGTGGAGETQYF.

This clonotype was seen only once. V is TRBV28 and J is TRBJ2-5; 10 bases are shared with TRBD1. CDR3 length: 16 amino acids. Germline CDR1 is MDHEN and CDR2 is SYDVKM. After removal of 3 bases from V and 4 bases from J, the junction contained 8 bases not matched to a gene. The CDR3 DNA follows: TGTGCCAGCAGTTTGGGGGGACAGGGGTATCGAGAGACCCAGTACTTC. Protein sequence: CASSLGGQGYRETQYF.

The V gene is TRBV5-1, the J gene TRBJ2-5; perhaps TRBD1 as D (5 bases). V lost 3 bases and J 2 bases, leaving 11 bases between the germline ends. The CDR3 sequence is 14 residues long. Germline CDR1 SGHRS, CDR2 YFSETQ. The CDR3 protein is CASSSSTAQETQYF. Here the CDR3 DNA reads TGCGCCAGCAGCTCCTCGACAGCGCAAGAGACCCAGTACTTC.

This clonotype was observed a few times. The J gene is TRBJ1-6, the V gene TRBV5-6, with D possibly matching TRBD1 (6 bases). Germline V gene sequence: CDR1 SGHDT, CDR2 YYEEEE. The CDR3 spans 15 residues. Trimming shortened V by 0 bases and J by 5 bases, and 9 bases separated the two germline ends. The DNA of the CDR3 is TGTGCCAGCAGCTTGGGGACAGTTAATAATTCACCCCTCCACTTT. It specifies CASSLGTVNNSPLHF.

This rearrangement joins TRBV19 to TRBJ1-1; D is unresolved. This CDR3 region has 13 residues. Deletions cut 3 bases from V and 2 bases from J, with 7 bases between. Germline V gene lookup returns CDR1 LNHDA and CDR2 SQIVND (reference sequence). The CDR3 reads CASSIRANTEAFF. Written as DNA, the CDR3 is TGTGCCAGTAGTATTCGGGCCAACACTGAAGCTTTCTTT.

This clonotype showed up just a few times. V usage is TRBV19 and J usage is TRBJ1-1; no clear D. This CDR3 is built from 14 residues. In germline, CDR1 is LNHDA, CDR2 SQIVND (reference sequence). V lost 5 bases and J 1 base, leaving 11 bases between the germline ends. The CDR3 DNA sequence: TGTGCCAGTAGTCAACCAGTCTCGAACACTGAAGCTTTCTTT. Its protein product is CASSQPVSNTEAFF.

A few counts support this clonotype. V is TRBV5-1 and J is TRBJ2-2, with TRBD2 matching over 10 bases. CDR1 SGHRS and CDR2 YFSETQ come from the germline V gene. The CDR3 spans 15 residues. Trimming at V came to 0 bases and at J to 6 bases, leaving 2 bases not matched to a gene. The CDR3: CASSLAGTSAGELFF. CDR3 bases: TGCGCCAGCAGCTTGGCCGGGACTAGCGCCGGGGAGCTGTTTTTT.

This clonotype appeared a few times. J is TRBJ2-3 and V is TRBV5-1; the D is unclear. V lost 0 bases to trimming and J lost 2 bases, with 10 bases between them. The CDR3 extends over 15 amino acids. CDR1 is SGHRS and CDR2 is YFSETQ in the germline V gene. CDR3 nucleotide sequence: TGCGCCAGCAGCTTGGAGGTAATGAACACAGATACGCAGTATTTT. Protein sequence: CASSLEVMNTDTQYF.

The chain links TRBV7-2 to TRBJ1-4, with TRBD1 matching 7 bases. V dropped 1 base and J dropped 8; count of bases not matched to a gene: 7. CDR1 and CDR2 (germline): SGHTA, FQGNSA. The CDR3 runs 15 residues. The CDR3 bases are TGTGCCAGCAGCTTAGGAGACAGGGACGGAGAAAAACTGTTTTTT. Protein sequence: CASSLGDRDGEKLFF.

This chain links TRBV4-1 with TRBJ1-1; D is ambiguous. The germline V gene has CDR1 MGHRA and CDR2 YSYEKL. V shed 4 bases and J shed 0 bases, with 9 bases lying between them. The CDR3 has 14 amino acids. CDR3 in DNA: TGCGCCAGCAGCCCTAGAGCTTTGAACACTGAAGCTTTCTTT. Translating gives CASSPRALNTEAFF.

A few counts support this clonotype. This sequence joins TRBV7-3 and TRBJ2-2; D is unresolved. This CDR3 has 17 amino acids. Germline values: CDR1 SGHTA, CDR2 FQGTGA. Trimming removed 3 bases at V and 0 bases at J, with 14 bases between. CDR3 in amino acids: CASSLSKESANTGELFF. The CDR3 DNA sequence: TGTGCCAGCAGCTTGAGTAAGGAATCGGCGAACACCGGGGAGCTGTTTTTT.

This chain connects TRBV7-9 to TRBJ2-3; the D gene is possibly TRBD2 (7 bases). From germline, CDR1 is SEHNR and CDR2 FQNEAQ (reference sequence). The CDR3 is made up of 16 amino acids. V was cut by 5 bases and J by 3 bases, with 18 bases left in between. CDR3 in amino acids: CASSPLEGGLTDTQYF. In DNA, the CDR3 is TGTGCCAGCAGCCCGCTCGAGGGGGGGTTAACAGATACGCAGTATTTT.

This clonotype has ten or more counts. One junction end disagrees with the germline gene, perhaps due to a read error. V and J are TRBV4-3 and TRBJ1-1; no firm D call. The CDR3 consists of 13 residues. Germline V gives CDR1 LGHNA, CDR2 YSLEER. The CDR3 nucleotides are TGCGCCAGCAGCCAAGAAAGGACCACTGGAGCTTTCTTT. It encodes CASSQERTTGAFF.

This clonotype was counted between two and nine times. This chain joins TRBV5-1 and TRBJ1-2; D ambiguous. The CDR3 sequence is 12 residues long. The germline V gene encodes CDR1 SGHRS and CDR2 YFSETQ. V lost 4 bases and J 8 bases, leaving 12 bases between the germline ends. The CDR3 bases are TGCGCCAGCAGCGACCCCATGGAGGGCTACACCTTC. Its protein product is CASSDPMEGYTF.

The rearrangement links TRBV20-1 to TRBJ2-1, with 7 bases lining up with TRBD2. This CDR3 comprises 13 residues. Germline V gene data show CDR1 as DFQATT and CDR2 as SNEGSKA (reference sequence). V was pared by 3 bases and J by 8 bases, with 7 bases of the junction left unmatched. Here the CDR3 DNA reads TGCAGTGCTAGGTTCCGGGGGGACCATGAGCAGTTCTTC. As protein: CSARFRGDHEQFF.

This clonotype came up a few times. The chain has TRBV2 and TRBJ2-3; 11 bases match TRBD2. The CDR3 is 16 amino acids. Germline V gives CDR1 SNHLY, CDR2 FYNNEI. Losses at the gene ends were 6 bases for V and 1 base for J; bases not matched to a gene: 6. For the CDR3, the DNA is TGTGCCAGCAGCCTGACTAGCGGGGACCGCACAGATACGCAGTATTTT. As protein: CASSLTSGDRTDTQYF.

This clonotype was picked up many times. V usage is TRBV7-6 and J usage is TRBJ2-2, with 7 bases aligning to TRBD1. The CDR3 length is 16 residues. V was clipped by 5 bases and J by 6 bases; unmatched bases: 12. The germline V gene encodes CDR1 SGHVS and CDR2 FNYEAQ. In DNA form, the CDR3 reads TGTGCCAGCAGCAGGAAAGACAGGGAAAGGTCCGGGGAGCTGTTTTTT. Its protein is CASSRKDRERSGELFF. Supplemented by reference TRBV7-6 and TRBJ2-2, the full variable domain reads GAGVSQSPRYKVTKRGQDVALRCDPISGHVSLYWYRQALGQGPEFLTYFNYEAQQDKSGLPNDRFSAERPEGSISTLTIQRTEQRDSAMYRCASSRKDRERSGELFFGEGSRLTVL.

This clonotype was seen a few times. The J gene is TRBJ2-7, the V gene TRBV7-9, with D unclear. Germline V gene lookup returns CDR1 SEHNR and CDR2 FQNEAQ (reference sequence). V was clipped by 1 base and J by 6 bases, with 10 bases between them. The CDR3 runs to 13 residues. The CDR3 region has the DNA TGTGCCAGCAGCTTAGGTCTAGTCGGCGAGCAGTACTTC. The encoded protein is CASSLGLVGEQYF.

This clonotype has just a few counts. An end of the junction differs from the germline gene, which may be a read error. The chain uses TRBV7-9 and TRBJ2-4; D might be TRBD1 or TRBD2, each matching 5 bases. Per germline, CDR1 SEHNR and CDR2 FQNEAQ (reference sequence). The CDR3 is 11 residues long. In DNA, the CDR3 is TGTGCCAGCAGTAAAACCGGGACGTGGAACTTC. Translation: CASSKTGTWNF.

The chain combines TRBV6-2 or TRBV6-3 with TRBJ1-5; D gene ambiguous. Germline-derived CDR1 and CDR2 are MNHEY and SVGEGT. Trimming stripped 0 bases from V and 0 bases from J, with 12 bases between. The CDR3 runs to 17 residues. CDR3 DNA sequence: TGTGCCAGCAGTTACTCGAGGGCTTTCTATAGCAATCAGCCCCAGCATTTT. Its translation is CASSYSRAFYSNQPQHF.

This clonotype occurred many times. The rearrangement links TRBV7-2 to TRBJ2-4, with D possibly TRBD2 on 5 matching bases. Per the germline V gene, CDR1 is SGHTA and CDR2 is FQGNSA. Trimming took 3 bases from V and 6 from J, leaving 6 bases between them. CDR3 size: 12 residues. The CDR3 protein is CASSFRGNIQYF. The CDR3 nucleotides read TGTGCCAGCAGCTTTCGGGGAAACATTCAGTACTTC.

The chain employs TRBV20-1 and TRBJ2-5, with D unresolved. Trimming removed 6 bases from V and 2 bases from J, with 16 bases in between. Germline values: CDR1 DFQATT, CDR2 SNEGSKA (reference sequence). CDR3 length: 14 residues. The DNA for the CDR3 is TGCAGTGCCCCCGAGGCCAACTCTCAAGAGACCCAGTACTTC. Translation: CSAPEANSQETQYF.

The sample holds a few counts of this clonotype. CDR3 coding DNA: TGTGCCAGCAGCTTAGCCGGGACAGTAAAAGAGACCCAGTACTTC. Its translation: CASSLAGTVKETQYF. V gene TRBV7-9 combines with J gene TRBJ2-5, with 7 positions matching TRBD1. The CDR3 has 15 residues. V was clipped by 0 bases and J by 3 bases; unmatched bases: 4. The V gene's germline CDR1 is SEHNR and CDR2 FQNEAQ (reference sequence). Drawing the rest from reference TRBV7-9 and TRBJ2-5, the complete variable domain is DTGVSQNPRHKITKRGQNVTFRCDPISEHNRLYWYRQTLGQGPEFLTYFQNEAQLEKSRLLSDRFSAERPKGSFSTLEIQRTEQGDSAMYLCASSLAGTVKETQYFGPGTRLLVL.

This clonotype was detected only a few times. V and J are TRBV10-2 and TRBJ1-1; no definite D call. The germline V gene has CDR1 WSHSY and CDR2 SAAADI. Trimming shortened V by 6 bases and J by 5 bases, and 7 bases separated the two germline ends. This CDR3 region has 11 residues. The CDR3 is CASRRTTEAFF. DNA of the CDR3: TGCGCCAGCAGAAGAACAACTGAAGCTTTCTTT.